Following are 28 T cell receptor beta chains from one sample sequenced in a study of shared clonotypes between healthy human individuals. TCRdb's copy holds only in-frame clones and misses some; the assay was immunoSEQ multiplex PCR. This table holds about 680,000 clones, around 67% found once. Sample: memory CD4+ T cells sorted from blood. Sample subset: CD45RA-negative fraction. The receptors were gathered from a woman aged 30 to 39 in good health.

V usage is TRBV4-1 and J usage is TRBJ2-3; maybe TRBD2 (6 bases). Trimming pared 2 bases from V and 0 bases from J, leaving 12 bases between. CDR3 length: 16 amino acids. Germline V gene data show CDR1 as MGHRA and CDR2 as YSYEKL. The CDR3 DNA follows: TGCGCCAGCAGCCAATTGGGGGGACCTAGCACAGATACGCAGTATTTT. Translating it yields CASSQLGGPSTDTQYF.

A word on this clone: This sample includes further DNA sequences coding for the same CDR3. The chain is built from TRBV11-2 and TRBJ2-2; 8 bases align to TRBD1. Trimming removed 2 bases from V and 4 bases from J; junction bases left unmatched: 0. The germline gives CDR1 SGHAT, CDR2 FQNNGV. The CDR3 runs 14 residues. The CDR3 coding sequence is TGTGCCAGCAGCTTACAGGGGGCCACCGGGGAGCTGTTTTTT. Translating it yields CASSLQGATGELFF.

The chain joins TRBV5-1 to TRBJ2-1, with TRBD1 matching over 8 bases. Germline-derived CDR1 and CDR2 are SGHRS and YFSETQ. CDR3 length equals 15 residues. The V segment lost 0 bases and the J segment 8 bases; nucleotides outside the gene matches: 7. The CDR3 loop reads CASSLADRGPHEQFF. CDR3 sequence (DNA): TGCGCCAGCAGCTTGGCCGACAGGGGCCCCCATGAGCAGTTCTTC. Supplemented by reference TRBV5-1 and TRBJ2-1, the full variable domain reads KAGVTQTPRYLIKTRGQQVTLSCSPISGHRSVSWYQQTPGQGLQFLFEYFSETQRNKGNFPGRFSGRQFSNSRSEMNVSTLELGDSALYLCASSLADRGPHEQFFGPGTRLTVL.

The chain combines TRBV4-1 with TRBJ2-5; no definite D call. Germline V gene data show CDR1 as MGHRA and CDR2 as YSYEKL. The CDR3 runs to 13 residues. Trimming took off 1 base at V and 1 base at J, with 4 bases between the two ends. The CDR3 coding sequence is TGCGCCAGCAGCCAAGGTACCCAAGAGACCCAGTACTTC. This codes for CASSQGTQETQYF.

CDR3 nucleotides: TGTGCCAGCACCTTGGCGACAGGGCGAACCGGGGAGCTGTTTTTT. Translating gives CASTLATGRTGELFF. The chain joins TRBV7-9 to TRBJ2-2; 7 bases agree with TRBD1. Germline V gene lookup returns CDR1 SEHNR and CDR2 FQNEAQ (reference sequence). The trim removed 7 bases at V and 5 bases at J, leaving 10 bases unmatched. The CDR3 extends over 15 amino acids.

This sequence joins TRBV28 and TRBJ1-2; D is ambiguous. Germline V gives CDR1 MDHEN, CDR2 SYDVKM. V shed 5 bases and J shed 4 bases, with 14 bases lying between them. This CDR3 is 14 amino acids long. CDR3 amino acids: CASSKPNSIYGYTF. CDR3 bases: TGTGCCAGCAGTAAACCAAACAGCATCTATGGCTACACCTTC.

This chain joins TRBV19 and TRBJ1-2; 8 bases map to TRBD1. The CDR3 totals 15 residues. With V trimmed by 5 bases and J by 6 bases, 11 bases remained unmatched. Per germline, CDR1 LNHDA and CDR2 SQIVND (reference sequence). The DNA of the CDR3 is TGTGCCAGTAGTGCAGAAAGGACAGGGAGTCATGGCTACACCTTC. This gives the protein CASSAERTGSHGYTF.

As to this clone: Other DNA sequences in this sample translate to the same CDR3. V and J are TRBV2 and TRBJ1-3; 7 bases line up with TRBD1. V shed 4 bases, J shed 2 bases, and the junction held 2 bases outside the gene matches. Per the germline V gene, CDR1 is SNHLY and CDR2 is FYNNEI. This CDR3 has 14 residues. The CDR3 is CASSVQGAGNTIYF. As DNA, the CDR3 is TGTGCCAGCAGTGTGCAGGGGGCTGGAAACACCATATATTTT. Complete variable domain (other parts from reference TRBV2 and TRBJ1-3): EPEVTQTPSHQVTQMGQEVILRCVPISNHLYFYWYRQILGQKVEFLVSFYNNEISEKSEIFDDQFSVERPDGSNFTLKIRSTKLEDSAMYFCASSVQGAGNTIYFGEGSWLTVV.

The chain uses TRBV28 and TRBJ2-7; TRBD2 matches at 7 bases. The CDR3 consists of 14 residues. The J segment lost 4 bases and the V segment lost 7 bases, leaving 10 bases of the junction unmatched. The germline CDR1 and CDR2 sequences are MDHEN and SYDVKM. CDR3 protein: CASNYPGGMYEQYF. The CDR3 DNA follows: TGTGCCAGCAACTACCCGGGAGGTATGTACGAGCAGTACTTC.

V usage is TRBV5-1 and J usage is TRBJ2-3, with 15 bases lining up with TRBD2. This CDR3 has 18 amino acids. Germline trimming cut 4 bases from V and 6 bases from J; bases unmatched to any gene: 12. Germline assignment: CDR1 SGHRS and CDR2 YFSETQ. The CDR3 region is CASSLGLAGGSSPDTQYF. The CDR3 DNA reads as TGCGCCAGCAGCCTCGGACTAGCGGGAGGGTCCTCCCCGGATACGCAGTATTTT.

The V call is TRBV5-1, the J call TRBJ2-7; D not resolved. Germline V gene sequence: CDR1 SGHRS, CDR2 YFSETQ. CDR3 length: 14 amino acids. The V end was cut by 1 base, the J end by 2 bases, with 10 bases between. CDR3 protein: CASSLTWLTYEQYF. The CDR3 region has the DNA TGCGCCAGCAGCTTGACATGGCTAACCTACGAGCAGTACTTC.

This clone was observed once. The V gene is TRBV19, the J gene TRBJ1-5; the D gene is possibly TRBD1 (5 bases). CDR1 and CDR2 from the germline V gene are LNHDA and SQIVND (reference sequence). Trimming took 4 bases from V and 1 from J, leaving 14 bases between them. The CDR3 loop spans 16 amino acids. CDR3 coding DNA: TGTGCCAGTAGTAAGGGCCGGGGGTCGAGCAATCAGCCCCAGCATTTT. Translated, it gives CASSKGRGSSNQPQHF.

CDR3 sequence: CASSDQMARSNYGYTF. CDR3 DNA sequence: TGTGCCAGCAGTGATCAGATGGCCAGGAGTAACTATGGCTACACCTTC. This chain connects TRBV2 to TRBJ1-2; D call uncertain. Between the trimmed V and J ends, which lost 3 bases and 1 base, there was a span of 15 bases. The CDR3 runs 16 residues. In germline, CDR1 is SNHLY, CDR2 FYNNEI.

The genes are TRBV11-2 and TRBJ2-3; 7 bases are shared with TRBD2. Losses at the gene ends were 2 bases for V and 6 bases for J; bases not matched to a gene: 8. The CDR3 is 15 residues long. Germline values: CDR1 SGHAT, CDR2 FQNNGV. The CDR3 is CASSLSGRSLDTQYF. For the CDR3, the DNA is TGTGCCAGCAGCTTATCCGGGAGGAGTTTGGATACGCAGTATTTT. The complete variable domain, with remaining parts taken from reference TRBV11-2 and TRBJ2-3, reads EAGVAQSPRYKIIEKRQSVAFWCNPISGHATLYWYQQILGQGPKLLIQFQNNGVVDDSQLPKDRFSAERLKGVDSTLKIQPAKLEDSAVYLCASSLSGRSLDTQYFGPGTRLTVL.

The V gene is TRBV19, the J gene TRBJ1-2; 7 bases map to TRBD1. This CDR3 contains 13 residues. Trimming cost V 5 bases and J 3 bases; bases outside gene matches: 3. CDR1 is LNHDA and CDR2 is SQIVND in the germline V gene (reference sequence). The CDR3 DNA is TGTGCCAGTAGTCAACAGGGGCACTATGGCTACACCTTC. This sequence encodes CASSQQGHYGYTF.

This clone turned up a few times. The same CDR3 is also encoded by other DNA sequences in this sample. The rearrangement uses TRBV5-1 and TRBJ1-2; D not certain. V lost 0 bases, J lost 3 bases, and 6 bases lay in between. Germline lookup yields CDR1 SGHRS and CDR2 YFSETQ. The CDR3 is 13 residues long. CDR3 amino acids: CASSLADDYGYTF. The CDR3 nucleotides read TGCGCCAGCAGCTTGGCGGATGACTATGGCTACACCTTC. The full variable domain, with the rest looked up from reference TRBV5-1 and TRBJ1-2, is KAGVTQTPRYLIKTRGQQVTLSCSPISGHRSVSWYQQTPGQGLQFLFEYFSETQRNKGNFPGRFSGRQFSNSRSEMNVSTLELGDSALYLCASSLADDYGYTFGSGTRLTVV.

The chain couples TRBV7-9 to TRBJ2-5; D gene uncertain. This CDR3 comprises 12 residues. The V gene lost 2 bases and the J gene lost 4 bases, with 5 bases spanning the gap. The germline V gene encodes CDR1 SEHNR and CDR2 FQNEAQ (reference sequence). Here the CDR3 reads CASSLKLETQYF. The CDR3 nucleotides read TGTGCCAGCAGCTTAAAGTTAGAGACCCAGTACTTC.

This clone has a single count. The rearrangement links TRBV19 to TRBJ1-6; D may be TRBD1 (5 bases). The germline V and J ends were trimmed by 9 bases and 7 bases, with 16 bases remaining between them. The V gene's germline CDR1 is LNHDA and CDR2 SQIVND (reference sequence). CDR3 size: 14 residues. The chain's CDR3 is CASRGTVKNSPLHF. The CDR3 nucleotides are TGTGCCAGCAGAGGGACGGTCAAAAATTCACCCCTCCACTTT.

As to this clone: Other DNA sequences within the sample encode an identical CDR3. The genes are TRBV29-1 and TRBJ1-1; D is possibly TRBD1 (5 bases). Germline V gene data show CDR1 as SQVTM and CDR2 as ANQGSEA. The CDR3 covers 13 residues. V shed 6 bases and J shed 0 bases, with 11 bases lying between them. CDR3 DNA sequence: TGCAGCGTAAAGGGGCTTATGAACACTGAAGCTTTCTTT. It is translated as CSVKGLMNTEAFF.

DNA of the CDR3: TGTGCCAGCAGTTTAAACACGGGAAACACCATATATTTT. It translates to CASSLNTGNTIYF. The chain has TRBV27 and TRBJ1-3; D is unresolved. This CDR3 spans 13 amino acids. The germline V gene has CDR1 MNHEY and CDR2 SMNVEV (reference sequence). V gave up 2 bases and J gave up 4 bases, with 6 bases separating them.

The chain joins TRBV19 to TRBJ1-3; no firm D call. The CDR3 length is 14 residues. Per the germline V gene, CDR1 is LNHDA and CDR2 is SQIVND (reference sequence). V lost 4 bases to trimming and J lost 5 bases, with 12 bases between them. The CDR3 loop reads CASSTARSRNTIYF. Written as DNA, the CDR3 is TGTGCCAGTAGTACGGCCCGGAGTAGAAACACCATATATTTT.

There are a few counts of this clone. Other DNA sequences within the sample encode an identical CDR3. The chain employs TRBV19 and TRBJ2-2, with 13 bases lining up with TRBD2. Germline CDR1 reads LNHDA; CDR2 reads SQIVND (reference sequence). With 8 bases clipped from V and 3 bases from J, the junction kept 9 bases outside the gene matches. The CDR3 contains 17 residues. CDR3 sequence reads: CASSRTSGSADTGELFF. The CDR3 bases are TGTGCCAGTTCACGGACTAGCGGGAGCGCTGACACCGGGGAGCTGTTTTTT.

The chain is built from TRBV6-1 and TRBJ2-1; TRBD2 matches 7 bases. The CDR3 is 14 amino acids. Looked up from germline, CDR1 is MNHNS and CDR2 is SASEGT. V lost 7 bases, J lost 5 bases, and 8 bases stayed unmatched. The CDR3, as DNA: TGTGCCAGCACCCCGGGAGGAATCAACAATGAGCAGTTCTTC. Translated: CASTPGGINNEQFF.

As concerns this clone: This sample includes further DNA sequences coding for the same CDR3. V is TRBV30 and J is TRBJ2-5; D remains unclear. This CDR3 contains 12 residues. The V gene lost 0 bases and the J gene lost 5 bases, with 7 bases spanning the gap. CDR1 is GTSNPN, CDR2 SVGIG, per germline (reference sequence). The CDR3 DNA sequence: TGTGCCTGGAGTGTACGCCGGGAGACCCAGTACTTC. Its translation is CAWSVRRETQYF.

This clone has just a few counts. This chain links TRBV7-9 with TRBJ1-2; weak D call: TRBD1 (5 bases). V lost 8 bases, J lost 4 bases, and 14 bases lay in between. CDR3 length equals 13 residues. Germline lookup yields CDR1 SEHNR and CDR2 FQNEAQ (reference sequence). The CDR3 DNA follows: TGTGCCAGCTCTACAGGATCTTCCTATGGCTACACCTTC. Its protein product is CASSTGSSYGYTF.

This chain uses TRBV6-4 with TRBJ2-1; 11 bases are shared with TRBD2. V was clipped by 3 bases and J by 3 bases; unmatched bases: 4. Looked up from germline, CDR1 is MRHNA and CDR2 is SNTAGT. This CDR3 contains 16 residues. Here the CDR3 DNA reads TGTGCCAGCAGTGAGGCCGGGACTAGCGGCTACAATGAGCAGTTCTTC. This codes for CASSEAGTSGYNEQFF.

The CDR3 sequence: CASTPSLSNVLTF. In nucleotides, the CDR3 is TGTGCCAGCACCCCCTCATTGTCCAACGTCCTGACTTTC. The J gene is TRBJ2-6, the V gene TRBV5-4; D gene uncertain. V gave up 6 bases and J gave up 8 bases, with 12 bases separating them. The CDR3 length is 13 residues. CDR1 is SGHNT and CDR2 is YYREEE in the germline V gene (reference sequence). The complete variable domain, with remaining parts taken from reference TRBV5-4 and TRBJ2-6, reads ETGVTQSPTHLIKTRGQQVTLRCSSQSGHNTVSWYQQALGQGPQFIFQYYREEENGRGNFPPRFSGLQFPNYSSELNVNALELDDSALYLCASTPSLSNVLTFGAGSRLTVL.

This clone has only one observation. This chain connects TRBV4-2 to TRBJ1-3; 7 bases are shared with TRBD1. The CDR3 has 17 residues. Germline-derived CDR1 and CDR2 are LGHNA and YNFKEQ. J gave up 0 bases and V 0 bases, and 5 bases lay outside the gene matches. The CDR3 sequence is CASSQDPGQVSGNTIYF. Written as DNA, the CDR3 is TGTGCCAGCAGCCAAGATCCCGGACAGGTCTCTGGAAACACCATATATTTT.